Detailed here is one T cell receptor (beta chain). This entry belongs to a study of blood T cell repertoires in COVID-19. Study details: Specimens from acute and convalescent COVID-19 originated in the United States, Italy and Spain. PBMCs, B-cell-depleted T cells, or T cells were the source of the cDNA or gDNA that made up the material.

The germline V gene has CDR1 MDHEN and CDR2 SYDVKM. The V and J ends lost 7 bases and 0 bases respectively, with 12 bases between them. This CDR3 contains 14 residues. Original processing notes: Reference gene primer amplification gave nucleated cell count estimates. Clones were read by immunoSEQ multiplex PCR, and TCRdb kept only the in-frame ones, dropping some. V and J calls and clone size come straight from that table; D and trimming were deduced from the DNA. The table shows about 130,000 clones, with roughly four fifths occurring only once. V is TRBV28 and J is TRBJ1-2; D is undetermined. The clonotype originates from a woman aged 45-59 years with acute or convalescent COVID-19. The sequencing input was peripheral blood. DNA of the CDR3: TGTGCCAGCACCCCGGAGTTCTCTAACTATGGCTACACCTTC. Translation gives CASTPEFSNYGYTF.